The entry below gives a single TCR beta chain sequence along with its context. No antigen is known for it. No qualities accompany the bases; no much larger clone lies one base away. The sample belongs to a study of OX40 agonist ivuxolimab in advanced cancers. About the investigation overall: Ivuxolimab, which targeted the costimulatory receptor OX40 (CD134), was an agonistic, fully human IgG2 monoclonal antibody. Intravenous ivuxolimab was administered to patients every 2 weeks at six dose levels: 0.01, 0.1, 0.3, 1.5, 3 and 10 mg/kg. Of the 50 or so patients in dose escalation, about 20 had hepatocellular carcinoma, some 15 had melanoma, 9 had renal cell carcinoma and 9 had head and neck cancer. In the dose-escalation cohort, roughly 82% of patients were male, and the mean age was around 65 years with a range of roughly 20 to 80. Patients were allowed to have had prior anti-PD-1, anti-PD-L1 or anti-CTLA-4 therapy, and around 41% of the dose-escalation patients had previously received checkpoint inhibitors. Three dose-escalation patients achieved partial responses, one with hepatocellular carcinoma and two with cutaneous melanoma. Peripheral TCRbeta sequencing was intended to test whether TCR sequence diversity was altered and clonal T-cell expansion was caused by ivuxolimab. The paper describes the monotherapy dose-escalation part (N of about 52 patients) of the phase I trial of ivuxolimab.

The trial excluded patients who had a history of autoimmune disease or were on systemic immunosuppression. In every dose cohort, peripheral blood was drawn for TCR sequencing at baseline, cycle 4 day 1, and cycle 7 day 1. Samples came from an open-label, multicenter, first-in-human phase I dose-escalation trial of ivuxolimab. Adults with locally advanced or metastatic melanoma, renal cell, hepatocellular, or head and neck squamous cell carcinoma were enrolled in the trial. Before TCR sequencing, CD4+ T cells and CD8+ T cells were sorted from peripheral blood as separate populations. For sequencing of the TCRbeta CDR3 region, genomic DNA was extracted from the sorted cells. TCRbeta CDR3 regions were sequenced using the immunoSEQ Assay. Not all clones reach the TCRdb copy of this immuneACCESS table, which keeps in-frame sequences only. Checked studies attribute under half of the gap to unresolved V genes and leave the rest unexplained. For this sample the table gives 65,000 to 80,000 clones, of which less than 85% were detected only once. The ten largest clonotypes hold 0.51% of the sample.

Results the study describes overall, beyond this receptor: In the 0.1-3.0 mg/kg groups, partial responders had among the lowest normalized peripheral clonal expansion, particularly in CD8+ T cells. The antigen specificity of the clonally expanded peripheral T cells was not determined. At doses of 0.1 to 3.0 mg/kg, clonal expansion of both CD4+ and CD8+ blood T cells was observed from baseline to week 6. After ivuxolimab, expanded clones were on average more numerous among CD8+ T cells than among CD4+ T cells. Low levels of normalized T-cell clonal expansion were also shown by some nonresponding patients.

Source: CD4+ or CD8+ T cells sorted from blood, taken in a trial of the OX40 agonist ivuxolimab. The receptor was derived from an adult with an advanced solid tumor such as melanoma, head and neck, liver or kidney cancer.

Read as DNA, the sequence is TGTGCCAGCAGCTTAACCCCCGGGTTGGAGACCCAGTACTTC. It encodes CASSLTPGLETQYF. The chain joins TRBV7-2 to TRBJ2-5, with the D segment identity uncertain. Measured from the cysteine to the phenylalanine, the CDR3 is 14 residues long. The DNA shown is the 42-base CDR3, in frame from base 1. The V end loses 2 bases and the J end loses 5 bases, and a stretch of 12 bases separates them. The CDR1 and CDR2 encoded by the germline V gene are SGHTA and FQGNSA. With the portions outside the CDR3 filled from the reference TRBV7-2 and TRBJ2-5 genes, the complete variable region becomes GAGVSQSPSNKVTEKGKDVELRCDPISGHTALYWYRQSLGQGLEFLIYFQGNSAPDKSGLPSDRFSAERTGGSVSTLTIQRTQQEDSAVYLCASSLTPGLETQYFGPGTRLLVL.